This T cell receptor (beta chain) was obtained from a study of T cells after yellow fever vaccination. General study results and limits: Abundant bulk-population clonotypes could contaminate the FACS-sorted repertoires.

Remarks on this clonotype: Its antigen is still unknown.

UMIs were added to TCR cDNA along with a universal primer site when it was made by 5'RACE template switching. One entry per CDR3 protein results from TCRdb running MiXCR on the 5' RACE reads. The sample holds approximately 300,000 distinct CDR3 sequences, 8.7% seen once. Sequencing was performed on PBMCs, taken on the day of the first yellow fever vaccination. This sequence originates from a man younger than 30 who received the YFV17D yellow fever vaccine.

The CDR3 nucleotides read TGCGCCAGCAGCCAAGACAGCGGGGCTAACTATGGCTACACCTTC. This sequence encodes CASSQDSGANYGYTF. The chain joins TRBV4-1 to TRBJ1-2; D is undetermined. Between the trimmed V and J ends, which lost 0 bases and 0 bases, there was a span of 8 bases. The CDR3 has 15 residues. Germline V CDR1 and CDR2: MGHRA, YSYEKL.